This T cell receptor beta chain is from a study of a mutant IDH1 vaccine in newly diagnosed glioma. With regard to this clone: Its antigen is not identified.

The germline CDR1 and CDR2 sequences are KGHSH and LQKENI. With 3 bases removed from V and 1 base from J, the gap between germline ends came to 9 bases. The CDR3 totals 14 residues. Sequenced by immunoSEQ multiplex PCR; TCRdb stores in-frame clones only, minus some. This table has tens of thousands of clones, roughly nine tenths appearing once. Time point noted: week 11, during vaccination. Each dose delivered 300 ug of mutant IDH1 20-mer peptide subcutaneously with imiquimod. The receptor was derived from a woman in her thirties or forties with glioma. The material was PBMCs, obtained from a glioma patient whose treatment included an IDH1 peptide vaccine. V usage is TRBV18 and J usage is TRBJ2-5; D unresolved. CDR3: CASSPVGGQETQYF. In DNA form, the CDR3 reads TGTGCCAGCTCACCGGTGGGCGGCCAAGAGACCCAGTACTTC.